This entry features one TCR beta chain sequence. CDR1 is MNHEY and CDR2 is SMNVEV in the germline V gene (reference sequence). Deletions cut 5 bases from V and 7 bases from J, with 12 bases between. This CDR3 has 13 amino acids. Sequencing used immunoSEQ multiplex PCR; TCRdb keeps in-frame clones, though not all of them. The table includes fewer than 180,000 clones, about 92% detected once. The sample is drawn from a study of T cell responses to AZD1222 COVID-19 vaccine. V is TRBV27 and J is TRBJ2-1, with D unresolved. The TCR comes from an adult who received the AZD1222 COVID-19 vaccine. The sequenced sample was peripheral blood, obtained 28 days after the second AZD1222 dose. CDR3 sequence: CASSPRRANEQFF. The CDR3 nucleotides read TGTGCCAGCAGTCCCCGAAGGGCGAATGAGCAGTTCTTC.